This is a list of T cell receptor beta chains from one sample in a study of blood T cell repertoires in COVID-19. Assay used: immunoSEQ multiplex PCR; TCRdb lists only in-frame clones, some missing. The sample has over 85,000 clones, around 83% seen once. The specimen sequenced was peripheral blood. The receptors were sampled from a man in his sixties with acute or convalescent COVID-19. Both conserved end residues are part of each CDR3. D genes are given only for firm matches.

D gene	J gene	V gene	CDR3 protein
TRBD2	TRBJ2-5	TRBV5-5	CASSLVAGGQETQYF
NA	TRBJ1-1	TRBV19	CASSPRTEKNTEAFF
NA	TRBJ1-1	TRBV7-9	CASSSTLRDKNTEAFF
NA	TRBJ2-7	TRBV9	CASSVGAGYSYEQYF
NA	TRBJ2-2	TRBV11-2	CASSSGQFGSSNTGELFF
TRBD2	TRBJ2-1	TRBV5-4	CASSHPSMGGSYNEQFF
TRBD2	TRBJ2-3	TRBV5-4	CASSLRGGGGSDTQYF
TRBD1	TRBJ1-2	TRBV6-1	CASSEVPQGRSGGYTF
NA	TRBJ2-5	TRBV5-4	CASSPSPDTQRETQYF
NA	TRBJ1-6	TRBV2	CATSREDYNSPLHF
TRBD1	TRBJ1-2	TRBV6-5	CASSYLGQAYGYTF
NA	TRBJ1-1	TRBV6-1	CASSEQGGTEAFF
TRBD1	TRBJ1-2	TRBV28	CASSPRYGQGAYYGYTF
NA	TRBJ2-1	TRBV9	CASSAISQGYDEQFF
NA	TRBJ1-5	TRBV28	CASRLIGGTAQPQHF
TRBD1	TRBJ1-1	TRBV7-2	CASRQGANTEAFF
NA	TRBJ2-1	TRBV19	CASSIQGRLNEQFF
NA	TRBJ2-3	TRBV24-1	CATSDATSSDTQYF
NA	TRBJ1-2	TRBV24-1	CATSDSQRQSGYTF
NA	TRBJ2-2	TRBV7-2	CASSFGGGGLNTGELFF
TRBD2	TRBJ2-1	TRBV24-1	CATSDPTSGVNNEQFF
TRBD1	TRBJ1-6	TRBV15	CATSLQGGSSYNSPLHF
NA	TRBJ1-1	TRBV6-6	CASIFSGGGLTEAFF
NA	TRBJ1-5	TRBV28	CASSSTEGTGYNQPQHF
NA	TRBJ2-7	TRBV30	CAWKGWMDEQYF
NA	TRBJ1-3	TRBV7-2	CASSPRTSTGNTIYF
NA	TRBJ2-1	TRBV5-1	CASNQGSYNEQFF
NA	TRBJ2-7	TRBV20-1	CSASALGAISYEQYF
TRBD1	TRBJ1-2	TRBV7-2	CASSLGQGWDGYTF
NA	TRBJ1-2	TRBV3-1/TRBV3-2	CASSSRGNGYTF
NA	TRBJ2-1	TRBV28	CASSGSGPLTYNEQFF
NA	TRBJ2-1	TRBV7-9	CASSPPPIRTGYNEQFF
NA	TRBJ2-7	TRBV2	CATRGGDRAYEQYF
NA	TRBJ1-2	TRBV6-5	CASSRNGVANYGYTF
TRBD1	TRBJ1-1	TRBV5-6	CASSGTGAPWNTEAFF
TRBD1	TRBJ1-2	TRBV28	CASSSIGGAAGYTF
NA	TRBJ1-2	TRBV6-5	CASRDRRGYGYTF
TRBD1	TRBJ1-6	TRBV28	CASSLSQGNSPLHF
NA	TRBJ1-6	TRBV7-6	CASSPRQGRSPLHF
NA	TRBJ1-5	TRBV19	CASGKDYQPQHF
NA	TRBJ1-1	TRBV7-6	CASSLAQGSMNTEAFF
NA	TRBJ2-1	TRBV11-2	CASSTLRQNNEQFF
TRBD1	TRBJ2-7	TRBV11-2	CASSTRTGGSYKQYF
NA	TRBJ1-2	TRBV18	CASSPRDTYGYTF
TRBD2	TRBJ2-1	TRBV7-2	CASSPTAGGAYNEQFF
NA	TRBJ2-2	TRBV18	CASSPPVVAPTGELFF